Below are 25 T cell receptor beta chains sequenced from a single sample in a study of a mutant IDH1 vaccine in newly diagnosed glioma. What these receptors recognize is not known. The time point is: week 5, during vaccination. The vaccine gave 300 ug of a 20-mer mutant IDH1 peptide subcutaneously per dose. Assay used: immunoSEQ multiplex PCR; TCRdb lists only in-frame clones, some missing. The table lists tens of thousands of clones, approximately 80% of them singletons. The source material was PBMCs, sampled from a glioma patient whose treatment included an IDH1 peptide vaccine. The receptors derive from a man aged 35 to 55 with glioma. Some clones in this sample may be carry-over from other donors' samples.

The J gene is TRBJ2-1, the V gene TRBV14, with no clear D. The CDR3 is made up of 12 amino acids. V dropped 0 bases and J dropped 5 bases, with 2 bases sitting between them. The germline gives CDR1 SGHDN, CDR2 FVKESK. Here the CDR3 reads CASSQDHNEQFF. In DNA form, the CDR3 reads TGTGCCAGCAGCCAAGATCACAATGAGCAGTTCTTC.

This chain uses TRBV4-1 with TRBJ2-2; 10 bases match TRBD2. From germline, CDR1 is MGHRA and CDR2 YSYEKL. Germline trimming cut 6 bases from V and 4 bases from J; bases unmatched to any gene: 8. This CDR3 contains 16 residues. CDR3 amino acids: CASRELAGGLTGELFF. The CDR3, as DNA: TGCGCCAGCAGAGAATTAGCGGGGGGCCTCACCGGGGAGCTGTTTTTT.

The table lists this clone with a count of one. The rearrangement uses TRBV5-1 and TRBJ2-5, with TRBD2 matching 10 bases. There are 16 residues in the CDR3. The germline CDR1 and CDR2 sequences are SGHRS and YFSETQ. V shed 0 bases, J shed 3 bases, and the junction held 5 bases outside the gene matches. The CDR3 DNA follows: TGCGCCAGCAGCTTGGCCGGGCTAGCGGGGGAAGAGACCCAGTACTTC. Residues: CASSLAGLAGEETQYF.

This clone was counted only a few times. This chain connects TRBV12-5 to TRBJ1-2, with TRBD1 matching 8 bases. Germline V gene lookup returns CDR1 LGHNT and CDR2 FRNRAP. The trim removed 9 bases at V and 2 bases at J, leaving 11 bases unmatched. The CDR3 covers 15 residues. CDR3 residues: CASWGAGGENYGYTF. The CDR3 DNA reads TGTGCTAGCTGGGGGGCAGGGGGCGAGAACTATGGCTACACCTTC.

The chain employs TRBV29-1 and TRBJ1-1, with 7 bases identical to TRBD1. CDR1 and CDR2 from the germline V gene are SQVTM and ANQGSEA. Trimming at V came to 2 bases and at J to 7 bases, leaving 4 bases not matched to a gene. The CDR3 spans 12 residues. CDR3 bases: TGCAGCGTTGAACCGGGACAGTTTGAAGCTTTCTTT. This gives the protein CSVEPGQFEAFF. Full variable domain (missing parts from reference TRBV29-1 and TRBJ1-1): SAVISQKPSRDICQRGTSLTIQCQVDSQVTMMFWYRQQPGQSLTLIATANQGSEATYESGFVIDKFPISRPNLTFSTLTVSNMSPEDSSIYLCSVEPGQFEAFFGQGTRLTVV.

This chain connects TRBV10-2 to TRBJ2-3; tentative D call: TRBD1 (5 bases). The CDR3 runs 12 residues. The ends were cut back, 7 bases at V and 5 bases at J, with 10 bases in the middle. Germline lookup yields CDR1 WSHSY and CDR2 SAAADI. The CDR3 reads CASKDTEDTQYF. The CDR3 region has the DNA TGCGCCAGCAAGGACACAGAAGATACGCAGTATTTT.

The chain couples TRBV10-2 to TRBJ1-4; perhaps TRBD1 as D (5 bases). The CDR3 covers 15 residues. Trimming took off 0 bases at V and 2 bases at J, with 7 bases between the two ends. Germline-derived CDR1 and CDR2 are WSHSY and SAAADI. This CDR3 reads CASSESGGTNEKLFF. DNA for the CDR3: TGCGCCAGCAGTGAGTCGGGGGGGACTAATGAAAAACTGTTTTTT.

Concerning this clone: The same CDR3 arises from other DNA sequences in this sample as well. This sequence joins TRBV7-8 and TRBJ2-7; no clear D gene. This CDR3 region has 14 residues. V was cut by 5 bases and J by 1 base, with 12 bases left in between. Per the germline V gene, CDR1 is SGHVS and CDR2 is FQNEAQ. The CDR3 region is CASSLQTGSYEQYF. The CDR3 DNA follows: TGTGCCAGCAGCCTTCAGACTGGATCCTACGAGCAGTACTTC.

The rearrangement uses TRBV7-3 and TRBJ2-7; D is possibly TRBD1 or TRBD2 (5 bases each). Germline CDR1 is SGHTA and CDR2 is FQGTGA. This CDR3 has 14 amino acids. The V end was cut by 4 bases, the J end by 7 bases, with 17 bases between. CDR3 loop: CASSSGTLEGEQYF. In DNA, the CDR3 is TGTGCCAGCAGCTCCGGGACCCTCGAAGGGGAGCAGTACTTC.

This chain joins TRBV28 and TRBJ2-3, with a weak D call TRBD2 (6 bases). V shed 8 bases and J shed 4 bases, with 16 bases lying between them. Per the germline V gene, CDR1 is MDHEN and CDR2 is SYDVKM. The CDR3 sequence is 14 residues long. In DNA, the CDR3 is TGTGCCAGCGGCAACACCCGCGGGGCAGATACGCAGTATTTT. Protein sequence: CASGNTRGADTQYF.

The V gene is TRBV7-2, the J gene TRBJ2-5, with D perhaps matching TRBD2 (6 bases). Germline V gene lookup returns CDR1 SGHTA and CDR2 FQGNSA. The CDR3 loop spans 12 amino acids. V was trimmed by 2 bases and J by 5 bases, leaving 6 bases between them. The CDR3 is CASSLRGETQYF. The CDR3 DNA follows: TGTGCCAGCAGCTTACGGGGGGAGACCCAGTACTTC.

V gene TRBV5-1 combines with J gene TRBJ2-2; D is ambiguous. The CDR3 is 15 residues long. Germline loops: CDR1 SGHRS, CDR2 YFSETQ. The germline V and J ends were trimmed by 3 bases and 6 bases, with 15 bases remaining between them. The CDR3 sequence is CASSSSPLWAGELFF. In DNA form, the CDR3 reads TGCGCCAGCAGCTCCTCCCCCCTTTGGGCCGGGGAGCTGTTTTTT.

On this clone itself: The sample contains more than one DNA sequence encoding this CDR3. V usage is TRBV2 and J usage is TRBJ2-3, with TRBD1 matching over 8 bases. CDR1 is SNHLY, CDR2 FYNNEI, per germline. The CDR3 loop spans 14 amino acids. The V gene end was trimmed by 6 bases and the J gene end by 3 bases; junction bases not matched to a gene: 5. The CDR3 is CASSLGQETDTQYF. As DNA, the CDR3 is TGTGCCAGCAGCTTGGGACAGGAGACAGATACGCAGTATTTT.

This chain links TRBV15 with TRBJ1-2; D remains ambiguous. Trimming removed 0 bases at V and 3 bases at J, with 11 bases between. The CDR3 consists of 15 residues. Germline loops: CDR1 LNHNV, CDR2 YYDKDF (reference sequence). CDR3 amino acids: CATSRDGGDYYGYTF. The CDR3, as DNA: TGTGCCACCAGCAGAGATGGTGGGGATTACTATGGCTACACCTTC.

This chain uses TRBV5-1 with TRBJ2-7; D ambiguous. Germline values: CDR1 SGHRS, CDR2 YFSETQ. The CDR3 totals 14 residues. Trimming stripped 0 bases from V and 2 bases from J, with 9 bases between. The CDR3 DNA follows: TGCGCCAGCAGCTTGGTGGCCTCTACCTACGAGCAGTACTTC. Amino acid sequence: CASSLVASTYEQYF.

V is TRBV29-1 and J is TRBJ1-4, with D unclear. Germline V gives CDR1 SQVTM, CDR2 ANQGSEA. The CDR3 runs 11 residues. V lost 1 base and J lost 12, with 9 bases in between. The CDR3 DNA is TGCAGCGTTGAAGTTTACCGAGAACTGTTTTTT. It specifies CSVEVYRELFF.

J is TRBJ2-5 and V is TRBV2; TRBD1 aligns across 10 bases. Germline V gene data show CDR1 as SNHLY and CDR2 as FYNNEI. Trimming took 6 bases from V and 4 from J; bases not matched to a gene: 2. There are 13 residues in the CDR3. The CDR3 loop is CASSGQGVETQYF. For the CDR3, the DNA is TGTGCCAGCAGCGGACAGGGGGTAGAGACCCAGTACTTC. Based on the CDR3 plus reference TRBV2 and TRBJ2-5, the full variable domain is EPEVTQTPSHQVTQMGQEVILRCVPISNHLYFYWYRQILGQKVEFLVSFYNNEISEKSEIFDDQFSVERPDGSNFTLKIRSTKLEDSAMYFCASSGQGVETQYFGPGTRLLVL.

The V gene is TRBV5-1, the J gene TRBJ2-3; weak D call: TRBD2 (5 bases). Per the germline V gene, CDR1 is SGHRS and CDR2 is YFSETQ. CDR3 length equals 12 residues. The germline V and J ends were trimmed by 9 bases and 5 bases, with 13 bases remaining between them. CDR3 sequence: CATGGLGDTQYF. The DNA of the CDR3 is TGCGCCACCGGCGGGCTAGGAGATACGCAGTATTTT.

The CDR3 protein is CATSNRYEQYF. The CDR3 DNA follows: TGTGCCACCAGCAATCGATACGAGCAGTACTTC. The rearrangement uses TRBV15 and TRBJ2-7; D remains unclear. The CDR3 is 11 residues long. CDR1 and CDR2 from the germline V gene are LNHNV and YYDKDF (reference sequence). Trimming shortened V by 4 bases and J by 4 bases, and 5 bases separated the two germline ends.

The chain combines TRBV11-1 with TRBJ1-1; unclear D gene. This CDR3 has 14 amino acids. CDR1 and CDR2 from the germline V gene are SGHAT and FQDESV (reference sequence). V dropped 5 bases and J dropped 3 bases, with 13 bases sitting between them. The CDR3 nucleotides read TGTGCCAGCAGCCTCCCCCTGGCCTACACTGAAGCTTTCTTT. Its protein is CASSLPLAYTEAFF.

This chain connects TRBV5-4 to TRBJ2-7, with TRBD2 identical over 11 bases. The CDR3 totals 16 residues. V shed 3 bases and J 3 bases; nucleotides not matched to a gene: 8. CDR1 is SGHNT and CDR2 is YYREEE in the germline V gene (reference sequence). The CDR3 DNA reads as TGTGCCAGCAGCTCACTCGGGACTAGCGGAGACTACGAGCAGTACTTC. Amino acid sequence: CASSSLGTSGDYEQYF.

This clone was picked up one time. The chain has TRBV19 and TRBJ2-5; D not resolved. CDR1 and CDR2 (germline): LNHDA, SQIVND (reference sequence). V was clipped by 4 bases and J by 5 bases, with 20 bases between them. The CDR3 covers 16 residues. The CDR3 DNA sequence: TGTGCCAGTAGTACCACCCCCCTAGGTGTAAGGGAGACCCAGTACTTC. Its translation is CASSTTPLGVRETQYF.

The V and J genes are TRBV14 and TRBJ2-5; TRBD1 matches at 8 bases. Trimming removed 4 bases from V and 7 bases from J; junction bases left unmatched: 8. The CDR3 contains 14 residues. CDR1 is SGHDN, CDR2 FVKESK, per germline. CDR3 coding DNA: TGTGCCAGCAGCCTGGGACAGGTCCCCGGGACCCAGTACTTC. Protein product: CASSLGQVPGTQYF.

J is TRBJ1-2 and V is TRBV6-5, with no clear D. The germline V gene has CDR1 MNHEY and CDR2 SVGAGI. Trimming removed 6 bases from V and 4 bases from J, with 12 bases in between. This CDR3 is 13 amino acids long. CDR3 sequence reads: CASSPSPSYGYTF. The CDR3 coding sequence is TGTGCCAGCAGCCCCTCTCCATCCTATGGCTACACCTTC.

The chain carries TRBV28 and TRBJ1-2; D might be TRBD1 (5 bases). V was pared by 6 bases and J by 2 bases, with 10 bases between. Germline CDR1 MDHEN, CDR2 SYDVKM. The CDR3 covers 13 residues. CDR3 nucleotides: TGTGCCAGCAGCCCGGACACGAACTATGGCTACACCTTC. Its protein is CASSPDTNYGYTF.